Included here is one T cell receptor beta chain sequence, with context. Data came from immunoSEQ multiplex PCR; TCRdb stores just in-frame clones and leaves some out. The data contain more than 100,000 clones, about 93% of them singletons. The data stem from a study of OX40 agonist ivuxolimab in advanced cancers. About the study: Hepatocellular carcinoma, melanoma, renal cell or head and neck cancer was diagnosed in the dose-escalation patients.

Prior autoimmune disease or systemic immunosuppression barred patients. This CDR3 region has 13 residues. CDR1 SGHAT and CDR2 FQNNGV come from the germline V gene. After removal of 0 bases from V and 10 bases from J, the junction contained 5 bases not matched to a gene. The chain carries TRBV11-2 and TRBJ2-5; 7 nucleotides align to TRBD2. The sequences come from CD4+ or CD8+ T cells sorted from blood, collected in a trial of the OX40 agonist ivuxolimab. This receptor was identified in an adult with an advanced solid tumor such as melanoma, head and neck, liver or kidney cancer. The CDR3 DNA reads as TGTGCCAGCAGCTTAGAGGGCGGGGGAGGCCAGTACTTC. Translating gives CASSLEGGGGQYF.